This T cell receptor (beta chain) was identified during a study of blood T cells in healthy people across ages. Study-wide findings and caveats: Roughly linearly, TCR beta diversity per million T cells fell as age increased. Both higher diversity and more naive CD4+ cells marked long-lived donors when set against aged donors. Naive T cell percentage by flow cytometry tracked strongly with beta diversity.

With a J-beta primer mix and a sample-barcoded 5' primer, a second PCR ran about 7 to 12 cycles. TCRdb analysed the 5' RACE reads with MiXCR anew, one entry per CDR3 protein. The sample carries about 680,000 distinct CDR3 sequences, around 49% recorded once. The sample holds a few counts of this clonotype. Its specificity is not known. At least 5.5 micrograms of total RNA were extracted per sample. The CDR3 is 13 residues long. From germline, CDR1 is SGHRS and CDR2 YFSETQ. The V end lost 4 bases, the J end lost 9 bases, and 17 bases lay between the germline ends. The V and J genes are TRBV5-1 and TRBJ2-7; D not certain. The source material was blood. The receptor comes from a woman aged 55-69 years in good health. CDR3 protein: CASSPIQSTRQYF. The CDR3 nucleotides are TGCGCCAGCAGCCCCATACAGTCGACAAGGCAGTACTTC.